A selection of T cell receptor beta chains follows, all from one sample in a study of shared clonotypes between healthy human individuals. Some clones are missing from TCRdb's copy, which holds only in-frame ones; the method was immunoSEQ multiplex PCR. This sample has approximately 2.4 million clones, with around 95% found just once. Sequencing was performed on naive CD4+ T cells sorted from blood. Receptor source: a man between 18 and 29 years old in good health. The CDR3 runs from the conserved cysteine through the conserved F or W. Each record gives: CDR3 length, clone size, D gene, J gene, V gene, CDR3 DNA, CDR3 protein. The D gene is left open where the match is weak. The size entry is marked missing in some rows and otherwise reads once, few, many or a size class.

len: 16; abundance: NA; d_gene: TRBD1; j_gene: TRBJ1-1; v_gene: TRBV7-9; CDR3nt: TGTGCCAGCAGCTCCAACGGACAGGTGGGGGACACTGAAGCTTTCTTT; CDR3aa: CASSSNGQVGDTEAFF
len: 14; abundance: NA; d_gene: NA; j_gene: TRBJ2-7; v_gene: TRBV10-3; CDR3nt: TGTGCCATCAGTGAGTCAAACAGGGGAGGAGAGCAGTACTTC; CDR3aa: CAISESNRGGEQYF
len: 14; abundance: NA; d_gene: NA; j_gene: TRBJ2-6; v_gene: TRBV7-7; CDR3nt: TGTGCTAGCAGCCCCCAGCCTGGGGCCAACGTCCTGACTTTC; CDR3aa: CASSPQPGANVLTF
len: 16; abundance: NA; d_gene: TRBD2; j_gene: TRBJ2-1; v_gene: TRBV2; CDR3nt: TGTGCCAGCAGTACCTGGGGACTAGCGGGGAGGGGTGAGCAGTTCTTC; CDR3aa: CASSTWGLAGRGEQFF
len: 13; abundance: NA; d_gene: TRBD1; j_gene: TRBJ1-2; v_gene: TRBV19; CDR3nt: TGTGCCAGTAGGAATCCGGGACAGTATGGCTACACCTTC; CDR3aa: CASRNPGQYGYTF
len: 15; abundance: NA; d_gene: TRBD1; j_gene: TRBJ2-7; v_gene: TRBV5-1; CDR3nt: TGCGCCAGCAGCCCCAGGACAGGGAGCTCCTACGAGCAGTACTTC; CDR3aa: CASSPRTGSSYEQYF
len: 15; abundance: NA; d_gene: NA; j_gene: TRBJ1-6; v_gene: TRBV27; CDR3nt: TGTGCCAGCAGTTTTGGGGGCCGCAGGAATTCACCCCTCCACTTT; CDR3aa: CASSFGGRRNSPLHF
len: 13; abundance: NA; d_gene: NA; j_gene: TRBJ1-5; v_gene: TRBV6-6; CDR3nt: TGTGCCAGCAGTTACCAATCCAATCAGCCCCAGCATTTT; CDR3aa: CASSYQSNQPQHF
len: 14; abundance: NA; d_gene: NA; j_gene: TRBJ2-5; v_gene: TRBV5-1; CDR3nt: TGCGCCAGCAGCTTGGATGGGTTGGAAGAGACCCAGTACTTC; CDR3aa: CASSLDGLEETQYF
len: 13; abundance: NA; d_gene: NA; j_gene: TRBJ1-1; v_gene: TRBV5-1; CDR3nt: TGCGCCAGCAGCTTGGTAGCCGACACTGAAGCTTTCTTT; CDR3aa: CASSLVADTEAFF
len: 14; abundance: NA; d_gene: TRBD2; j_gene: TRBJ2-1; v_gene: TRBV30; CDR3nt: TGTGCCTGGAGCCTCGGGGGGGGGAGCCATGAGCAGTTCTTC; CDR3aa: CAWSLGGGSHEQFF
len: 14; abundance: NA; d_gene: TRBD1; j_gene: TRBJ1-1; v_gene: TRBV5-1; CDR3nt: TGCGCCAGCAGCACGGGACAGTCAAACACTGAAGCTTTCTTT; CDR3aa: CASSTGQSNTEAFF
len: 15; abundance: NA; d_gene: TRBD1; j_gene: TRBJ2-7; v_gene: TRBV6-5; CDR3nt: TGTGCCAGCAGTTCTCCGGGGGGACAGGGCTACGAGCAGTACTTC; CDR3aa: CASSSPGGQGYEQYF
len: 15; abundance: NA; d_gene: TRBD1; j_gene: TRBJ1-2; v_gene: TRBV28; CDR3nt: TGTGCCAGCAGACCTAGTGGGGGGACAGGATATGGCTACACCTTC; CDR3aa: CASRPSGGTGYGYTF
len: 15; abundance: NA; d_gene: TRBD1; j_gene: TRBJ1-4; v_gene: TRBV19; CDR3nt: TGTGCCAGTAGTAATGACAGGGGCATCGGTGAAAAACTGTTTTTT; CDR3aa: CASSNDRGIGEKLFF
len: 15; abundance: NA; d_gene: TRBD1; j_gene: TRBJ1-5; v_gene: TRBV6-1; CDR3nt: TGTGCCAGCAGTGAATGGGGGACAGGGGGCAAGCCCCAGCATTTT; CDR3aa: CASSEWGTGGKPQHF
len: 11; abundance: NA; d_gene: NA; j_gene: TRBJ2-7; v_gene: TRBV5-8; CDR3nt: TGTGCCAGCAGCCGAAACTACGAGCAGTACTTC; CDR3aa: CASSRNYEQYF
len: 14; abundance: NA; d_gene: NA; j_gene: TRBJ1-5; v_gene: TRBV18; CDR3nt: TGTGCCAGCTCACCACAGGGGTGGGATCAGCCCCAGCATTTT; CDR3aa: CASSPQGWDQPQHF
len: 17; abundance: NA; d_gene: NA; j_gene: TRBJ2-2; v_gene: TRBV5-6; CDR3nt: TGTGCCAGCAGCTTGCCAGGTAGTTTGACGAACACCGGGGAGCTGTTTTTT; CDR3aa: CASSLPGSLTNTGELFF
len: 13; abundance: once; d_gene: NA; j_gene: TRBJ1-3; v_gene: TRBV30; CDR3nt: TGTGCCTGGAGGCCCGGGTCTGGAAACACCATATATTTT; CDR3aa: CAWRPGSGNTIYF